A selection of T cell receptor beta chains follows, all from one sample in a study of breast tumors, draining lymph nodes, adjacent tissues. MiXCR was run by TCRdb on the multiplex PCR reads, yielding one entry per CDR3 protein. Of approximately 100,000 distinct CDR3 sequences listed, 21% are singletons. Sequenced sample: axillary lymph node tissue. The receptor set was obtained from a female donor with breast cancer. Some clones in this sample may be carry-over from other donors' samples. CDR3s include the opening cysteine and the closing phenylalanine or tryptophan. Fields, in order: J gene, CDR3 length, clone size, V gene, D gene, CDR3 DNA, CDR3 protein. D genes are given only for firm matches. The size entry is marked missing in some rows and otherwise reads once, few, many or a size class.

J gene: TRBJ2-5
CDR3 length: 13
clone size: many
V gene: TRBV5-8
D gene: -
CDR3 DNA: TGTGCCAGCAGCTTGCCGACACAAGAGACCCAGTACTTC
CDR3 protein: CASSLPTQETQYF

J gene: TRBJ1-3
CDR3 length: 14
clone size: many
V gene: TRBV2
D gene: -
CDR3 DNA: TGTGCCAGCAGTGGCAGGGGCTCTGGAAACACCATATATTTT
CDR3 protein: CASSGRGSGNTIYF

J gene: TRBJ2-2
CDR3 length: 15
clone size: many
V gene: TRBV9
D gene: TRBD2
CDR3 DNA: TGTGCCAGCAGCCCCTCCTGGGGGGGCACCGGGGAGCTGTTTTTT
CDR3 protein: CASSPSWGGTGELFF

J gene: TRBJ2-7
CDR3 length: 16
clone size: many
V gene: TRBV5-8
D gene: -
CDR3 DNA: TGTGCCAGCAGCTTGGTCTGGGATAGCGGAACCTACGAGCAGTACTTC
CDR3 protein: CASSLVWDSGTYEQYF

J gene: TRBJ1-3
CDR3 length: 15
clone size: many
V gene: TRBV20-1
D gene: -
CDR3 DNA: TGCAGTGCTAGAGATCGACCGAACTCTGGAAACACCATATATTTT
CDR3 protein: CSARDRPNSGNTIYF

J gene: TRBJ1-6
CDR3 length: 16
clone size: many
V gene: TRBV27
D gene: -
CDR3 DNA: TGTGCCAGCACCCAAACTCCCGGACGGTATAATTCACCCCTCCACTTT
CDR3 protein: CASTQTPGRYNSPLHF

J gene: TRBJ2-7
CDR3 length: 14
clone size: many
V gene: TRBV6-1
D gene: -
CDR3 DNA: TGTGCCAGCAGTATCGAGGGGGGAATCTACGAGCAGTACTTC
CDR3 protein: CASSIEGGIYEQYF

J gene: TRBJ2-7
CDR3 length: 13
clone size: many
V gene: TRBV19
D gene: TRBD1
CDR3 DNA: TGTGCCAGTAGTCCAGACAGGGTCGCCGAGCAGTACTTC
CDR3 protein: CASSPDRVAEQYF

J gene: TRBJ1-4
CDR3 length: 14
clone size: many
V gene: TRBV2
D gene: -
CDR3 DNA: TGTGCCAGCAGTGAAGGCAGGAGTAATGAAAAACTGTTTTTT
CDR3 protein: CASSEGRSNEKLFF

J gene: TRBJ2-2
CDR3 length: 13
clone size: -
V gene: TRBV5-1
D gene: -
CDR3 DNA: TGCGCCAGCAGCTGGAACATCGCCGGGGAGCTGTTTTTT
CDR3 protein: CASSWNIAGELFF

J gene: TRBJ1-2
CDR3 length: 14
clone size: many
V gene: TRBV25-1
D gene: -
CDR3 DNA: TGTGCCAGCAGTGAATTTGGGAGTTCCTATGGCTACACCTTC
CDR3 protein: CASSEFGSSYGYTF

J gene: TRBJ1-4
CDR3 length: 13
clone size: many
V gene: TRBV20-1
D gene: -
CDR3 DNA: TGCAGTGCTAGAGATATGGAGCTCGAAAAACTGTTTTTT
CDR3 protein: CSARDMELEKLFF

J gene: TRBJ2-5
CDR3 length: 15
clone size: many
V gene: TRBV27
D gene: TRBD1
CDR3 DNA: TGTGCCAGCACCCGATGGGACAGGGGGCGGGAGACCCAGTACTTC
CDR3 protein: CASTRWDRGRETQYF

J gene: TRBJ1-5
CDR3 length: 14
clone size: many
V gene: TRBV12-3/TRBV12-4
D gene: TRBD1
CDR3 DNA: TGTGCCAGCAGCCCGGACAGGAGGAATCAGCCCCAGCATTTT
CDR3 protein: CASSPDRRNQPQHF

J gene: TRBJ1-2
CDR3 length: 13
clone size: many
V gene: TRBV5-1
D gene: -
CDR3 DNA: TGCGCCAGCAGCTTGGGTGGGACACCTGGCTACACCTTC
CDR3 protein: CASSLGGTPGYTF

J gene: TRBJ2-5
CDR3 length: 13
clone size: many
V gene: TRBV5-1
D gene: -
CDR3 DNA: TGCGCCAGCCATCGCCTAGTGGAAGAGACCCAGTACTTC
CDR3 protein: CASHRLVEETQYF

J gene: TRBJ1-3
CDR3 length: 17
clone size: -
V gene: TRBV30
D gene: -
CDR3 DNA: TGTGCCTGGAGTAGGACGGGGGGACCAATCTCTGGAAACACCATATATTTT
CDR3 protein: CAWSRTGGPISGNTIYF

J gene: TRBJ1-6
CDR3 length: 15
clone size: many
V gene: TRBV7-9
D gene: -
CDR3 DNA: TGTGCCAGCAGCTTAGGGCAGGGTGGTGATTCACCCCTCCACTTT
CDR3 protein: CASSLGQGGDSPLHF

J gene: TRBJ1-2
CDR3 length: 14
clone size: once
V gene: TRBV20-1
D gene: TRBD1
CDR3 DNA: TGCAGTTCCCCACAGGGGGCGTCTGGTTATGGCATCACCTTC
CDR3 protein: CSSPQGASGYGITF

J gene: TRBJ1-5
CDR3 length: 15
clone size: many
V gene: TRBV6-1
D gene: -
CDR3 DNA: TGTGCCAGCAGTGAAGGGCCCCAGGAGGGGCAGCCCCAGCATTTT
CDR3 protein: CASSEGPQEGQPQHF

J gene: TRBJ2-1
CDR3 length: 16
clone size: many
V gene: TRBV24-1
D gene: TRBD2
CDR3 DNA: TGTGCCACCAGTGATTCTCCGGGGGGGGGAATGAGTGAGCAGTTCTTC
CDR3 protein: CATSDSPGGGMSEQFF

J gene: TRBJ2-3
CDR3 length: 13
clone size: many
V gene: TRBV4-1
D gene: -
CDR3 DNA: TGCGCCAGCAGCCAAGATCACACAGATACGCAGTATTTT
CDR3 protein: CASSQDHTDTQYF

J gene: TRBJ2-3
CDR3 length: 12
clone size: many
V gene: TRBV12-3/TRBV12-4
D gene: -
CDR3 DNA: TGTGCCAGCAGACCCGACGGAGATACGCAGTATTTT
CDR3 protein: CASRPDGDTQYF

J gene: TRBJ2-1
CDR3 length: 15
clone size: many
V gene: TRBV5-1
D gene: -
CDR3 DNA: TGCGCCAGCAGCTTGGGTAGTCAATCCTACAATGAGCAGTTCTTC
CDR3 protein: CASSLGSQSYNEQFF

J gene: TRBJ1-6
CDR3 length: 15
clone size: many
V gene: TRBV5-1
D gene: -
CDR3 DNA: TGCGCCAGCAGCTTGGATATCGGCGGAAATTCACCCCTCCACTTT
CDR3 protein: CASSLDIGGNSPLHF

J gene: TRBJ2-4
CDR3 length: 17
clone size: -
V gene: TRBV24-1
D gene: TRBD2
CDR3 DNA: TGTGCCACCAGTGATTTCTCAACGACTAGCGGGACAAACATTCAGTACTTC
CDR3 protein: CATSDFSTTSGTNIQYF

J gene: TRBJ2-7
CDR3 length: 16
clone size: -
V gene: TRBV5-4
D gene: TRBD2
CDR3 DNA: TGTGCCAGCAGCCTCGGGACTAGCGGGGGGGGGTTCGAGCAGTACTTC
CDR3 protein: CASSLGTSGGGFEQYF

J gene: TRBJ2-2
CDR3 length: 21
clone size: many
V gene: TRBV7-6
D gene: TRBD2
CDR3 DNA: TGTGCCAGCAGCCTACTCTCCCGGACTAGCCCTCTCGAGGTTAACACCGGGGAGCTGTTTTTT
CDR3 protein: CASSLLSRTSPLEVNTGELFF

J gene: TRBJ2-1
CDR3 length: 17
clone size: few
V gene: TRBV5-6
D gene: TRBD2
CDR3 DNA: TGTGCCAGCAGCTTGTTGGCGGGAGGGAGCTCCTACAATGAGCAGCTCTTC
CDR3 protein: CASSLLAGGSSYNEQLF

J gene: TRBJ2-3
CDR3 length: 11
clone size: many
V gene: TRBV7-2
D gene: -
CDR3 DNA: TGTGCCAGCAGCCGGCTCAGTACGCAGTATTTT
CDR3 protein: CASSRLSTQYF

J gene: TRBJ2-7
CDR3 length: 17
clone size: many
V gene: TRBV19
D gene: TRBD2
CDR3 DNA: TGTGCCAGTAGTAAAATTACTACTAGCGGGAGTTCCTACGAGCAGTACTTC
CDR3 protein: CASSKITTSGSSYEQYF

J gene: TRBJ2-5
CDR3 length: 14
clone size: many
V gene: TRBV9
D gene: -
CDR3 DNA: TGTGCCAGCAGCGTCGGGGACTTCCAAGAGACCCAGTACTTC
CDR3 protein: CASSVGDFQETQYF

J gene: TRBJ2-1
CDR3 length: 15
clone size: -
V gene: TRBV6-4
D gene: TRBD2
CDR3 DNA: TGCGCCAGCGGTCCCGGGACTAGCGGGAGCAGTGAGCAGTTCTTC
CDR3 protein: CASGPGTSGSSEQFF

J gene: TRBJ2-7
CDR3 length: 15
clone size: many
V gene: TRBV11-3
D gene: -
CDR3 DNA: TGTGCCAGCAGCCAGAATAGCGGCCCCTCCTACGAGCAGTACTTC
CDR3 protein: CASSQNSGPSYEQYF

J gene: TRBJ2-6
CDR3 length: 15
clone size: -
V gene: TRBV5-1
D gene: TRBD2
CDR3 DNA: TGCGCCAGCAGCCCGGGGGGCTCTGGGGCCAACGTCCTGACTTTC
CDR3 protein: CASSPGGSGANVLTF

J gene: TRBJ2-3
CDR3 length: 15
clone size: many
V gene: TRBV2
D gene: -
CDR3 DNA: TGTGCCAGCATAAAAAATCAAGCCCGCACAGATACGCAGTATTTT
CDR3 protein: CASIKNQARTDTQYF

J gene: TRBJ1-5
CDR3 length: 14
clone size: many
V gene: TRBV2
D gene: -
CDR3 DNA: TGTGCCAGCAGTGGGACATATAGCAATCAGCCCCAGCATTTT
CDR3 protein: CASSGTYSNQPQHF

J gene: TRBJ1-5
CDR3 length: 13
clone size: many
V gene: TRBV7-8
D gene: -
CDR3 DNA: TGTGCCAGCAGCACCTTGGACGGGTGGCCCCAGCATTTT
CDR3 protein: CASSTLDGWPQHF

J gene: TRBJ2-5
CDR3 length: 18
clone size: many
V gene: TRBV5-1
D gene: TRBD2
CDR3 DNA: TGCGCCAGCAGTCACTGGGGGGGTTGCGGGGGGCGTAGAAAGACCCAGTACTTC
CDR3 protein: CASSHWGGCGGRRKTQYF

J gene: TRBJ2-6
CDR3 length: 18
clone size: many
V gene: TRBV5-4
D gene: -
CDR3 DNA: TGTGCCAGCAGCTCCCCGGGCGGGTCTAACTCTGGGGCCAACGTCCTGACTTTC
CDR3 protein: CASSSPGGSNSGANVLTF